This TCR beta chain was recorded in a study of shared T cell receptors in the human thymus. Profiling relied on immunoSEQ multiplex PCR, and the TCRdb table lists in-frame clones only, not all of them. The table includes 700,000 to 750,000 clones, approximately 85% detected once. V lost 2 bases, J lost 6 bases, and 0 bases stayed unmatched. The CDR3 is made up of 13 amino acids. Germline V gene sequence: CDR1 SGHTA, CDR2 FQGNSA. These data also featured in a second study, about human thymus T cells.

The specimen was thymocytes. V and J are TRBV7-2 and TRBJ2-7; 11 positions agree with TRBD2. This clonotype was obtained from a girl in the first two years of life with a congenital heart defect. The CDR3 coding sequence is TGTGCCAGCAGCTTACTAGCGGGGGGCGAGCAGTACTTC. As protein: CASSLLAGGEQYF.